Each of the 12 T cell receptor beta chains below was sequenced from the same sample in a study of control samples from healthy donors and cancer patients. Some clones are missing from TCRdb's copy, which holds only in-frame ones; the method was immunoSEQ multiplex PCR. This table holds almost 90,000 clones, 85% found once. Sequences were obtained from blood. The origin of the receptors is a woman between 35 and 50 years old in good health.

The rearrangement joins TRBV30 to TRBJ1-1; D not resolved. The V gene's germline CDR1 is GTSNPN and CDR2 SVGIG (reference sequence). V was shortened by 3 bases and J by 3 bases, with 8 bases between the two germline ends. This CDR3 comprises 12 residues. CDR3 protein: CAWSPGHTEAFF. The CDR3 nucleotides read TGTGCCTGGAGCCCCGGCCACACTGAAGCTTTCTTT.

The J gene is TRBJ1-2, the V gene TRBV5-1, with TRBD1 as a possible D gene (5 bases). CDR3 size: 15 residues. Germline CDR1 SGHRS, CDR2 YFSETQ. V gave up 2 bases and J gave up 1 base, with 12 bases separating them. CDR3 loop: CASSLSTTDNYGYTF. As DNA, the CDR3 is TGCGCCAGCAGCTTATCCACGACAGATAACTATGGCTACACCTTC.

The chain couples TRBV18 to TRBJ2-7; tentative D call: TRBD2 (5 bases). In germline, CDR1 is KGHSH, CDR2 LQKENI. The CDR3 has 15 residues. Between the trimmed V and J ends, which lost 3 bases and 6 bases, there was a span of 18 bases. The CDR3 spells CASSPPGVVSFEQYF. DNA of the CDR3: TGTGCCAGCTCACCCCCCGGGGTCGTAAGTTTCGAGCAGTACTTC.

J is TRBJ1-5 and V is TRBV12-3 or TRBV12-4; TRBD1 is a possible D gene (6 bases). The CDR3 consists of 13 residues. Trimming shortened V by 4 bases and J by 7 bases, and 11 bases separated the two germline ends. CDR3 coding DNA: TGTGCCAGCAGTTATACAGGGAGACAGCCCCAGCATTTT. Translation gives CASSYTGRQPQHF.

V and J are TRBV5-1 and TRBJ1-6; unclear D gene. Trimming took 0 bases from V and 5 from J, leaving 3 bases between them. Germline-derived CDR1 and CDR2 are SGHRS and YFSETQ. The CDR3 runs 13 residues. CDR3 sequence: CASSLDHNSPLHF. CDR3 coding DNA: TGCGCCAGCAGCTTGGACCATAATTCACCCCTCCACTTT.

The chain carries TRBV7-8 and TRBJ1-1; 10 bases agree with TRBD1. The V gene's germline CDR1 is SGHVS and CDR2 FQNEAQ. The V gene end was trimmed by 5 bases and the J gene end by 1 base; junction bases not matched to a gene: 4. The CDR3 is 15 amino acids. CDR3 region: CASSKRTGGNTEAFF. CDR3 coding DNA: TGTGCCAGCAGCAAGCGGACAGGGGGGAACACTGAAGCTTTCTTT.

V is TRBV25-1 and J is TRBJ2-5, with 7 bases that match TRBD1. Germline assignment: CDR1 MGHDK and CDR2 SYGVNS. The J segment lost 2 bases and the V segment lost 1 base, leaving 7 bases of the junction unmatched. The CDR3 contains 16 residues. The CDR3 bases are TGTGCCAGCAGTGAATTGGGGGACAGCTTACAAGAGACCCAGTACTTC. Translation gives CASSELGDSLQETQYF.

This clone was seen more than once but under ten times. This sequence joins TRBV12-3 or TRBV12-4 and TRBJ1-1; D remains ambiguous. V lost 5 bases to trimming and J lost 3 bases, with 10 bases between them. This CDR3 spans 13 amino acids. The CDR3 loop is CASSQYRDTEAFF. Here the CDR3 DNA reads TGTGCCAGCAGTCAATACCGGGACACTGAAGCTTTCTTT.

The chain has TRBV25-1 and TRBJ1-2, with 9 bases matching TRBD1. The CDR3 loop spans 12 amino acids. Germline CDR1 is MGHDK and CDR2 is SYGVNS. V shed 8 bases, J shed 8 bases, and the junction held 6 bases outside the gene matches. CDR3 sequence (DNA): TGTGCCAGCGGGACAGGGCTTGGCGGCTACACCTTC. Translated, it gives CASGTGLGGYTF.

The J gene is TRBJ2-3, the V gene TRBV3-1 (or the pseudogene TRBV3-2); possible D gene TRBD2, 6 bases. Per the germline V gene, CDR1 is LGHDT and CDR2 is YNNKEL (reference sequence). The CDR3 has 18 residues. V was pared by 1 base and J by 2 bases, with 19 bases between. The chain's CDR3 is CASSQAGTPFGHTDTQYF. CDR3 in DNA: TGTGCCAGCAGCCAAGCTGGGACTCCCTTTGGCCACACAGATACGCAGTATTTT.

The J gene is TRBJ1-2, the V gene TRBV7-2, with D unresolved. The germline V gene has CDR1 SGHTA and CDR2 FQGNSA. The CDR3 spans 14 residues. Trimming stripped 2 bases from V and 2 bases from J, with 9 bases between. CDR3: CASSLSQANYGYTF. In nucleotides, the CDR3 is TGTGCCAGCAGCTTATCCCAGGCCAACTATGGCTACACCTTC.

V is TRBV10-1 and J is TRBJ1-1; D is unresolved. The CDR3 is 15 amino acids. The V and J ends lost 3 bases and 0 bases respectively, with 11 bases between them. Germline CDR1 is WNHNN and CDR2 is SYGVQD (reference sequence). The CDR3 spells CASSDRSEMNTEAFF. In DNA, the CDR3 is TGCGCCAGCAGTGACAGATCGGAAATGAACACTGAAGCTTTCTTT.